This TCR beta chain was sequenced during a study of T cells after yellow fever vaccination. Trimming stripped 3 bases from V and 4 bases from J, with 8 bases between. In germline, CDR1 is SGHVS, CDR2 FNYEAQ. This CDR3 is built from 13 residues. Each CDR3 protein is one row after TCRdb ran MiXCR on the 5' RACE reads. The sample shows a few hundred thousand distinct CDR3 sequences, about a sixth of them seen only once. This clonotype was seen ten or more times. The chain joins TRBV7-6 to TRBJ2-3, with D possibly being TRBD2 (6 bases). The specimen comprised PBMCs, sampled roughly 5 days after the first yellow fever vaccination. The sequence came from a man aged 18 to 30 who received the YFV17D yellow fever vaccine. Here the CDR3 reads CASSFGGSDTQYF. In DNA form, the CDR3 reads TGTGCCAGCAGCTTCGGGGGATCAGATACGCAGTATTTT.